This TCR beta chain was observed in a study of blood T cell repertoires in COVID-19 (dated by TCRdb to the early 2020s). Turning to the overall study: Collaborator samples came from the United States, Italy and Spain and covered acute and convalescent phases of COVID-19. The material from the prospective study consisted of cDNA or gDNA derived from T cells, B-cell-depleted T cells, or PBMCs. The dataset comprised deeply sampled blood TCRbeta repertoires from subjects exposed to, actively infected with, or recovered from COVID-19. The repertoires were made available in a free public database intended to serve as a resource for research on the immune response to SARS-CoV-2. The samples were drawn from two sources: the first 160 participants of the ongoing ImmuneRACE study, and approximately 1,300 subjects contributed by 6 global collaborators. Sample metadata almost always included a de-identified subject ID, COVID-19 status, age in years and sex. Where HLA class I and class II types were available, the types were taken from metadata supplied by the sample provider, not from assay-based typing. The study at large found these results: The quantity of clinical and demographic metadata differed by source and by participant and was supplied without curation.

TCRbeta CDR3 regions were amplified from genomic DNA using the immunoSEQ Assay, a bias-controlled multiplex PCR. Turning to the authors' computational methods: The number of nucleated cells in each sample was estimated by amplification of reference gene primers within the assay. Sequence reads were collapsed and filtered to measure the absolute abundance of every unique TCRbeta CDR3 rearrangement. Productive Simpson clonality was computed per sample as the square root of Simpson's diversity index over productive rearrangements. Entries here come from immuneACCESS through TCRdb and include only in-frame sequences with V and J called. Some clones fail to appear in such tables; in the studies checked, an unresolved V gene covers under half of the shortfall, and the cause of the remainder is unknown. The DNA was the basis for D and trimming; V, J and clone size are from that table. For this sample there are over 150,000 clones; 94% appear just once. Roughly 0.76% of the sample belongs to the ten largest clones.

As regards this clone: Its antigen has not been determined. No base-level quality is on record; no much larger clone is a single base apart.

At one collaborating source in Seattle, patients were enrolled during active infection and were followed longitudinally through the course of disease. Collaborating institutions collected whole blood in K2EDTA tubes following their own protocols. For TCRbeta analysis, collaborator samples were shipped as frozen whole blood, as isolated PBMCs, or as DNA extracted from either sample type. Including the terminal cysteine and phenylalanine, the CDR3 comprises 17 residues. The entry retains the CDR3 DNA only, 51 bases that are in frame from base 1. The CDR1 and CDR2 encoded by the germline V gene are SGHRS and YFSETQ. After removal of 2 bases from V and 0 bases from J, the junction retains 7 bases not matched to a gene.

The sequence links TRBV5-1 to TRBJ1-1; the central 10 bases match TRBD1. Sequenced input: peripheral blood. This TCR was recovered from a young man with COVID-19, enrolled during active disease. The nucleotides read TGCGCCAGCAGCTTATGGACAGGGGGGGACATGAACACTGAAGCTTTCTTT. It translates as CASSLWTGGDMNTEAFF.